The 3 T cell receptor beta chains given below trace back to one sample, sequenced in a study of T cell changes during pregnancy in multiple sclerosis (dated by TCRdb to the late 2010s). Library generation was performed with the immunoSEQ multiplex PCR assay. Sourced from immuneACCESS, this table was stored by TCRdb with only in-frame sequences that have V and J called. A share of the clones is absent; for the studies checked, an unresolved V gene accounts for under half, and the remainder has no known explanation. Present in this sample are tens of thousands of clones, about 91% of which were seen just once. The top ten constitute 1.5% to 2% of the sample. Sequencing was performed on CD4+ T cells from peripheral blood mononuclear cells, taken after pregnancy. These TCRs come from a female donor in good health, enrolled as a control in a pregnancy study.

V is TRBV6-4 and J is TRBJ2-1; perhaps TRBD2 as D (6 bases). Germline V gene lookup returns CDR1 MRHNA and CDR2 SNTAGT. The ends were cut back, 5 bases at V and 5 bases at J, with 13 bases in the middle. The CDR3 sequence is 14 residues long. CDR3 bases: TGTGCCAGCAGTCCGGGACTTGACCACAATGAGCAGTTCTTC. Residues: CASSPGLDHNEQFF.

V and J are TRBV2 and TRBJ2-3, with 10 bases aligning to TRBD2. Per germline, CDR1 SNHLY and CDR2 FYNNEI. V gave up 1 base and J gave up 5 bases; unmatched junction bases: 6. The CDR3 totals 16 residues. The CDR3 reads CASSEGSGGRGDTQYF. Here the CDR3 DNA reads TGTGCCAGCAGTGAAGGTAGCGGGGGGCGGGGAGATACGCAGTATTTT.

The rearrangement joins TRBV6-5 to TRBJ1-4; D perhaps matches TRBD1 (5 bases). The V gene lost 2 bases and the J gene lost 6 bases, with 7 bases spanning the gap. Germline V gene sequence: CDR1 MNHEY, CDR2 SVGAGI. The CDR3 loop spans 13 amino acids. CDR3 nucleotide sequence: TGTGCCAGCAGTTACGGAGGGGATGAAAAACTGTTTTTT. As protein: CASSYGGDEKLFF.